This T cell receptor beta chain was identified in a study of post-analysis software for immune sequencing data. About the study: As for disease course, relapsing-remitting, secondary progressive and progressive-relapsing multiple sclerosis were all included. Findings and limits, study-wide: By F measure, strong co-clustering occurred among samples prepared in the same batch. Controls' normalized Chao1 diversity significantly exceeded that of multiple sclerosis patients.

This clonotype was detected a few times. What it recognizes is unknown. Included in the TCR beta cDNA libraries were unique molecular identifiers. The source material, roughly 0.9 to 11 million T cells, gave rise to approximately 520,000 cDNA molecules. MiXCR, applied by TCRdb to the PCR reads, yields one record per CDR3 protein. Here the sample spans roughly 580,000 distinct CDR3 sequences, about 44% being singletons. The TCR originated in a girl aged 10-17 years with multiple sclerosis. The sequenced sample was blood.

The CDR3 nucleotides read TGTGCCAGCAGCTTTTCACTAGATACGCAGTATTTT. This sequence encodes CASSFSLDTQYF. The chain combines TRBV7-8 with TRBJ2-3; D remains unclear. From germline, CDR1 is SGHVS and CDR2 FQNEAQ. The CDR3 is 12 residues long. The V and J ends lost 3 bases and 5 bases respectively, with 6 bases between them. Using reference TRBV7-8 and TRBJ2-3 for the parts outside the CDR3, the full variable domain is GAGVSQSPRYKVAKRGQDVALRCDPISGHVSLFWYQQALGQGPEFLTYFQNEAQLDKSGLPSDRFFAERPEGSVSTLKIQRTQQEDSAVYLCASSFSLDTQYFGPGTRLTVL.